Listed below are T cell receptor beta chains from one sample, sequenced in a study of blood T cell repertoires in COVID-19. Method: immunoSEQ multiplex PCR; TCRdb's copy keeps in-frame clones and lacks some. The data show roughly 86,000 clones, around nine tenths seen once. Sequences were obtained from peripheral blood. These receptors all stem from a middle-aged man with acute or convalescent COVID-19. Both conserved end residues are part of each CDR3. D genes are given only for firm matches. Clone size, where shown, is once, few, many, or a class for clones that have expanded.

>TRBJ1-5|once|TRBV5-4|-
TGTGCCAGCAGCGTTGCAGGGGCAAATCAGCCCCAGCATTTT
CASSVAGANQPQHF
>TRBJ2-7|-|TRBV5-1|-
TGCGCCAGCAGCTTGGGGGGAGACGGGGACGAGCAGTACTTC
CASSLGGDGDEQYF
>TRBJ2-3|-|TRBV6-4|TRBD2
TGTGCCAGCAGTGAGGGACTAGCGGGCGATACGCAGTATTTT
CASSEGLAGDTQYF
>TRBJ2-2|-|TRBV7-2|-
TGTGCCAGCAGCTTAGCACAGGCTTTCGCCGGGGAGCTGTTTTTT
CASSLAQAFAGELFF
>TRBJ2-7|-|TRBV7-2|TRBD1
TGTGCCAGCAGCTTAAAGGTCGAACAGGGGGGTTACGAGCAGTACTTC
CASSLKVEQGGYEQYF
>TRBJ2-2|-|TRBV7-2|-
TGTGCCAGCATAAGCGGACAGCACCGGGAGCTGTTTTTT
CASISGQHRELFF
>TRBJ2-2|-|TRBV10-1|-
TGCGCCAGCAGTTTAGTTCGAGGAGTTAACACCGGGGAGCTGTTTTTT
CASSLVRGVNTGELFF
>TRBJ2-3|-|TRBV7-2|TRBD2
TGTGCCAGCAGCTTAGCCATAGCGGGTACCACAGATACGCAGTATTTT
CASSLAIAGTTDTQYF
>TRBJ2-7|-|TRBV6-5|TRBD1
TGTGCCAGCAAAGGGACAGGGTGGCTCTACGAGCAGTACTTC
CASKGTGWLYEQYF
>TRBJ2-7|once|TRBV5-5|-
TGTGCCAGCAGCTTGGGGCAGGGGCTTCGCGAGCAGTACTTC
CASSLGQGLREQYF
>TRBJ2-1|-|TRBV2|-
TGTGCCAGCAGTGATTTGGGGGACTTCTACAATGAGCAGTTCTTC
CASSDLGDFYNEQFF
>TRBJ2-5|-|TRBV6-5|-
TGTGCCAGCTCATGGACAGTTCAAGAGACCCAGTACTTC
CASSWTVQETQYF
>TRBJ1-1|-|TRBV6-5|-
TGTGCCAGCAGTTACTCCCCTTTAGGAGTTACTGAAGCTTTCTTT
CASSYSPLGVTEAFF
>TRBJ2-2|-|TRBV6-5|-
TGTGCCAGCAGTTACTCGAGAGGGACCGGGGAGCTGTTTTTT
CASSYSRGTGELFF
>TRBJ2-7|-|TRBV5-4|TRBD2
TGTGCCAGCAGCTTATCCCGGGGACTACAAGCTTACGAGCAGTACTTC
CASSLSRGLQAYEQYF
>TRBJ1-5|-|TRBV6-6|-
TGTGCCAGCAACGAGGGCGTACGGCAGCCCCAGCATTTT
CASNEGVRQPQHF
>TRBJ2-3|few|TRBV6-5|TRBD2
TGTGCCAGCAGGGGGGGGTCGGGCACAGATACGCAGTATTTT
CASRGGSGTDTQYF
>TRBJ1-2|-|TRBV19|-
TGTGCCAGTAGTGAGGGGGAAGCTAACTATGGCTACACCTTC
CASSEGEANYGYTF
>TRBJ2-4|-|TRBV4-3|-
TGCGCCAGCAGCCAAGTTATGGACCCAGGAGGCAAAAACATTCAGTACTTC
CASSQVMDPGGKNIQYF
>TRBJ2-3|once|TRBV7-9|TRBD2
TGTGCCAGCAGCTCAGCGGGGGCGATCACAGATACGCAGTATTTT
CASSSAGAITDTQYF
>TRBJ1-2|-|TRBV19|-
TGTGCCAGTAGTAAACGACAGGTCATCCCATGGGGCTACACCTTC
CASSKRQVIPWGYTF
>TRBJ1-2|-|TRBV4-2|-
TGTGCCAGCAGCCCGGAGACAGGCGTGAACTATGGCTACACCTTC
CASSPETGVNYGYTF
>TRBJ2-5|-|TRBV11-3|TRBD1
TGTGCCAGCAGCAACCGACAGGGGCAGGCCCAGTACTTC
CASSNRQGQAQYF
>TRBJ2-1|-|TRBV9|-
TGTGCCAGCAGCGTAGGGAGCGGTGGAGTTGGGAATGAGCAGTTCTTC
CASSVGSGGVGNEQFF
>TRBJ1-1|-|TRBV30|TRBD1
TGTGCCTGGAGTAACAGGGGTTTAACTGAAGCTTTCTTT
CAWSNRGLTEAFF
>TRBJ1-6|-|TRBV10-1|TRBD1
TGCGCCAGCAGTGAGTGGACAGGGGATAATTCACCCCTCCACTTT
CASSEWTGDNSPLHF
>TRBJ2-7|few|TRBV5-4|TRBD2
TGTGCCAGCAGCTTTAGCCTAGCGGGAACCTACGAGCAGTACTTC
CASSFSLAGTYEQYF
>TRBJ1-1|-|TRBV6-5|-
TGTGCCAGCAGCCCCGGCGGGAGTCTTGCTGAAGCTTTCTTT
CASSPGGSLAEAFF
>TRBJ1-2|-|TRBV6-1|-
TGTGCCAGCAGTGACCAGGGGAGAGCTAACTATGGCTACACCTTC
CASSDQGRANYGYTF
>TRBJ1-1|-|TRBV28|TRBD1
TGTGCCAGCATCCGACAGGGGGGGAACACTGAAGCTTTCTTT
CASIRQGGNTEAFF
>TRBJ1-1|-|TRBV7-9|-
TGTGCCAGCAGCCCCCCGTCTTTCCAGGGTATGAACACTGAAGCTTTCTTT
CASSPPSFQGMNTEAFF
>TRBJ2-7|once|TRBV9|TRBD1
TGTGCCAGCAGCGTAGACCTACCGGGACAGGGGTTCGAGCAGTACTTC
CASSVDLPGQGFEQYF
>TRBJ1-6|-|TRBV5-8|TRBD1
TGTGCCAGCAGCTTGGCCCTCCCTGGGACAGAGAGCTCCTATAATTCACCCCTCCACTTT
CASSLALPGTESSYNSPLHF
>TRBJ2-1|-|TRBV9|TRBD2
TGTGCCAGCAGCATCACTAGCGGGACTTACAATGAGCAGTTCTTC
CASSITSGTYNEQFF
>TRBJ1-1|once|TRBV5-4|-
TGTGCCAGCAGCTTAGGTAGAGCGGACACTGAAGCTTTCTTT
CASSLGRADTEAFF
>TRBJ1-4|-|TRBV3-1/TRBV3-2|-
TGTGCCAGCAGCCCACCAGTGGGGGGGGAACTGTTTTTT
CASSPPVGGELFF
>TRBJ2-1|-|TRBV18|-
TGTGCCAGCTCACTATCAAGGGGCGCGAGCTCCTACAATGAGCAGTTCTTC
CASSLSRGASSYNEQFF
>TRBJ2-2|-|TRBV15|TRBD1
TGTGCCACCAGCCCAACACCGGGACAGGGGGCCGGGGAGCTGTTTTTT
CATSPTPGQGAGELFF
>TRBJ2-7|-|TRBV30|TRBD2
TGTGCCTGGATGGGAGGGAGGGGTAACGAGCAGTACTTC
CAWMGGRGNEQYF
>TRBJ2-1|-|TRBV11-3|-
TGTGCCAGCAGCTTAGGGGGCACGTCCAATGAGCAGTTCTTC
CASSLGGTSNEQFF
>TRBJ1-1|-|TRBV2|TRBD1
TGTGCCAGAGCCGACAGGGGGAAAGGTGAAGCTTTCTTT
CARADRGKGEAFF
>TRBJ1-5|-|TRBV27|-
TGTGCCAGCAGTTTAGCTCGCGGGTTACTTGATCAGCCCCAGCATTTT
CASSLARGLLDQPQHF
>TRBJ2-7|few|TRBV5-4|TRBD2
TGTGCCAGCAGCACCGGACTAGCGGGGGCCGGGGAGCAGTACTTC
CASSTGLAGAGEQYF
>TRBJ1-6|-|TRBV15|-
TGTGCCACCAGCACACGAGGGGGAAGCTCCTATAATTCACCCCTCCACTTT
CATSTRGGSSYNSPLHF
>TRBJ2-1|-|TRBV7-2|-
TGTGCCAGCAATAGCCTAGCAACAGAGCAGTTCTTC
CASNSLATEQFF